Listed here are 10 T cell receptor beta chains from one sample, sequenced in a study of identical twins. TCRdb reprocessed the 5' RACE reads with MiXCR, giving one entry per CDR3 protein. The data contain approximately 1.8 million distinct CDR3 sequences, roughly 35% of them singletons. Sequenced sample: cord blood. The receptors come from a newborn girl in good health.

The CDR3: CASSARTSLADTQYF. As DNA, the CDR3 is TGTGCCAGCAGCGCACGGACTAGCTTGGCAGATACGCAGTATTTT. The V call is TRBV3-1, the J call TRBJ2-3; 8 positions agree with TRBD2. The CDR3 contains 15 residues. V lost 5 bases and J lost 4; bases outside the gene matches: 8. The germline V gene has CDR1 LGHDT and CDR2 YNNKEL (reference sequence).

The chain has TRBV21-1 and TRBJ2-3; no check of the table's D call, TRBD1, against the DNA was made. TRBV21-1 is designated a pseudogene. This CDR3 has 14 residues. As DNA, the CDR3 is TGTGCCAGCAGGCGGGGGTACGCCAGTAGTGCGCAGTATTTT. This sequence encodes CASRRGYASSAQYF.

In its sample, this clonotype was seen a few times. The V gene is TRBV6-1, the J gene TRBJ1-4; 10 bases fit TRBD1. The CDR3 totals 15 residues. Germline CDR1 is MNHNS and CDR2 is SASEGT. Unmatched junction bases numbered 5, after V lost 3 bases and J lost 7 bases. The CDR3 DNA reads as TGTGCCAGCAGTGACCCTGGGACAGGGGCTGAAAAACTGTTTTTT. Translating it yields CASSDPGTGAEKLFF.

This clonotype was seen at least ten times. The genes are TRBV5-1 and TRBJ1-1, with 7 bases aligning to TRBD1. Germline V gene lookup returns CDR1 SGHRS and CDR2 YFSETQ. The CDR3 has 12 amino acids. V trimming: 4 bases; J trimming: 7 bases; junction bases outside the gene matches: 4. CDR3 in amino acids: CASSPRDSEAFF. The CDR3 coding sequence is TGCGCCAGCAGCCCCCGGGACAGTGAAGCTTTCTTT.

This clonotype has ten or more counts. V usage is TRBV29-1 and J usage is TRBJ2-1, with D perhaps matching TRBD2 (6 bases). The germline V and J ends were trimmed by 7 bases and 5 bases, with 12 bases remaining between them. The CDR3 has 12 amino acids. Germline assignment: CDR1 SQVTM and CDR2 ANQGSEA. CDR3 loop: CSAGAPNNEQFF. The CDR3 coding sequence is TGCAGCGCGGGAGCGCCTAACAATGAGCAGTTCTTC.

This rearrangement joins TRBV12-3 or TRBV12-4 to TRBJ2-3, with 8 bases aligning to TRBD1. This CDR3 has 15 amino acids. V was clipped by 8 bases and J by 3 bases; unmatched bases: 10. The chain's CDR3 is CASLLDREETDTQYF. The CDR3, as DNA: TGTGCCAGCCTCCTGGACAGGGAGGAGACAGATACGCAGTATTTT.

This clonotype was observed many times. This chain links TRBV29-1 with TRBJ2-7; D gene uncertain. There are 13 residues in the CDR3. V was trimmed by 3 bases and J by 1 base, leaving 10 bases between them. Germline-derived CDR1 and CDR2 are SQVTM and ANQGSEA. The CDR3 nucleotides are TGCAGCGTTGAGGCGGCCTATTCCTACGAGCAGTACTTC. Amino acid sequence: CSVEAAYSYEQYF.

Note on this clonotype: At one boundary the junction diverges from the germline segment, which might be a read error. J is TRBJ2-5 and V is TRBV7-8, with 14 bases that match TRBD2. CDR1 is SGHVS and CDR2 is FQNEAQ in the germline V gene. CDR3 length: 12 amino acids. This chain's CDR3 is CAGSQGLAGVYF. In DNA, the CDR3 is TGTGCCGGCAGCCAGGGACTAGCGGGAGTGTACTTC. The full variable domain, its missing parts supplied by reference TRBV7-8 and TRBJ2-5, is GAGVSQSPRYKVAKRGQDVALRCDPISGHVSLFWYQQALGQGPEFLTYFQNEAQLDKSGLPSDRFFAERPEGSVSTLKIQRTQQEDSAVYLCAGSQGLAGVYFGPGTRLLVL.

This clonotype was observed a handful of times. The chain uses TRBV5-1 and TRBJ2-7; a possible D gene is TRBD1 (5 bases). Germline V CDR1 and CDR2: SGHRS, YFSETQ. The CDR3 is 14 residues long. V was shortened by 0 bases and J by 3 bases, with 10 bases between the two germline ends. The DNA of the CDR3 is TGCGCCAGCAGCTTGGTGCCAGGGATCTACGAGCAGTACTTC. Protein sequence: CASSLVPGIYEQYF.

This clonotype was recorded a few times. This chain links TRBV7-9 with TRBJ1-4; 9 bases fit TRBD1. V was clipped by 5 bases and J by 7 bases; unmatched bases: 8. This CDR3 contains 15 residues. Germline values: CDR1 SEHNR, CDR2 FQNEAQ (reference sequence). CDR3 amino acids: CASSPGDRESEKLFF. CDR3 DNA sequence: TGTGCCAGCAGCCCGGGGGACAGGGAGAGTGAAAAACTGTTTTTT.